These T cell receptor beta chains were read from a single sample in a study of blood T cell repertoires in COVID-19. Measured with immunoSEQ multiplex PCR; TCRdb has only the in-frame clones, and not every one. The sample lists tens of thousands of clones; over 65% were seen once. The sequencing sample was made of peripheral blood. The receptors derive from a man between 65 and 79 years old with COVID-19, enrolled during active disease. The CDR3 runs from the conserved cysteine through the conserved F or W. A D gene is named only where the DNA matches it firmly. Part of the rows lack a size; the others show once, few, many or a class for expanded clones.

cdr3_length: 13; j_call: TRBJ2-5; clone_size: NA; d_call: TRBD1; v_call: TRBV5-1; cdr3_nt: TGCGCCAGCAGACAGGGGGATAAAGAGACCCAGTACTTC; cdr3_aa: CASRQGDKETQYF
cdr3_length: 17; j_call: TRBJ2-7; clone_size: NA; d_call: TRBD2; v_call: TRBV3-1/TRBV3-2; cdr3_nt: TGTGCCAGCAGCCAACTTAGCGGGAGCCACACCGGGTACGAGCAGTACTTC; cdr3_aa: CASSQLSGSHTGYEQYF
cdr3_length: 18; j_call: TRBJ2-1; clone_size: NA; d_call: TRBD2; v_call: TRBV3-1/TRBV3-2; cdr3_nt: TGTGCCAGCAGCCGACAGGTGGTAGCGGGAGAAAATGGGAATGAGCAGTTCTTC; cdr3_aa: CASSRQVVAGENGNEQFF
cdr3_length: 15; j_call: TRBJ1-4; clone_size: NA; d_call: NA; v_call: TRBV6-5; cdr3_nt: TGTGCCAGCAGGCGGAAGGGGCAGGCGGATGAAAAACTGTTTTTT; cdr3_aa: CASRRKGQADEKLFF
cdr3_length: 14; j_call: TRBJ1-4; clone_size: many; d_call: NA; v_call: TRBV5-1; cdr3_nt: TGCGCCAGCAGCTTCGGGGGGTCTAATGAAAAACTGTTTTTT; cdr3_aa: CASSFGGSNEKLFF
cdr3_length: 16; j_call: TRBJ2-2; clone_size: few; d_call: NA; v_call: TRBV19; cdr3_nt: TGTGCCAGTAGTATATGGGCAGGGACAAACACCGGGGAGCTGTTTTTT; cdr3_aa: CASSIWAGTNTGELFF
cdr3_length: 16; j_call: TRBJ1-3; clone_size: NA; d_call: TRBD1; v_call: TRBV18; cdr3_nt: TGTGCCAGCTCGCCGACAGGGGCTTTCTCTGGAAACACCATATATTTT; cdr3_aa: CASSPTGAFSGNTIYF
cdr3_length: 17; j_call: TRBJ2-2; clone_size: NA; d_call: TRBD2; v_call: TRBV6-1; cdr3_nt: TGTGCCAGCAGTGAAAGGGGGGGACTAGAGGGCACCGGGGAGCTGTTTTTT; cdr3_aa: CASSERGGLEGTGELFF
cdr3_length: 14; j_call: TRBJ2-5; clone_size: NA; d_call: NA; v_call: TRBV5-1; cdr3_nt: TGCGCCAGCAGCTCCGGGACAACCCAAGAGACCCAGTACTTC; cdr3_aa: CASSSGTTQETQYF
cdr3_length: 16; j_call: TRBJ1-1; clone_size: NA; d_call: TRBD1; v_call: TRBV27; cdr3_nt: TGTGCCAGCAGTCTCATCTCGGACAGGGGTAGGACTGAAGCTTTCTTT; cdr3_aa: CASSLISDRGRTEAFF
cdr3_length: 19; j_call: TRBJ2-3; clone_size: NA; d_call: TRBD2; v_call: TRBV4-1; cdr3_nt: TGCGCCAGCAGCCCCACCCGGACTAGCGGGAGTCTAAGCACAGATACGCAGTATTTT; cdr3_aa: CASSPTRTSGSLSTDTQYF
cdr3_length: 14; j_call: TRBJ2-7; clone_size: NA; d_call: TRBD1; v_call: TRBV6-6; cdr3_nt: TGTGCCAGCAGTTCACAGGGGAGCCCCTACGAGCAGTACTTC; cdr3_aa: CASSSQGSPYEQYF
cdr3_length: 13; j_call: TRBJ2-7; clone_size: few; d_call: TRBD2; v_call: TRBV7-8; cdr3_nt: TGTGCCAGCAGCTTTAGCGGGAGTTACGAGCAGTACTTC; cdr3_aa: CASSFSGSYEQYF
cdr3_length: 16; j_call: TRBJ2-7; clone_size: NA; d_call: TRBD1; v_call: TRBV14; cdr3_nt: TGTGCCAGCAGCCGTCAGGACAGGGGACTTACCTACGAGCAGTACTTC; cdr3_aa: CASSRQDRGLTYEQYF
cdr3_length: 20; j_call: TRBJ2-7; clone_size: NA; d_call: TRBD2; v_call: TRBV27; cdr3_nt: TGTGCCAGCAGTTTCAGACGTCCCGGGACTAGCGGGAGGGAATTTTACGAGCAGTACTTC; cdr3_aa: CASSFRRPGTSGREFYEQYF
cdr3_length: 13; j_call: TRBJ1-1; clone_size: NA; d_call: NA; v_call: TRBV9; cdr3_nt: TGTGCCAGCAGCGGACAGAGGAACACTGAAGCTTTCTTT; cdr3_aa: CASSGQRNTEAFF
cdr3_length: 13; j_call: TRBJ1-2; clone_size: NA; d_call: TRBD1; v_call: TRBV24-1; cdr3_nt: TGTGCCACCAGTCAGGGGGCTCACTATGGCTACACCTTC; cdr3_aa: CATSQGAHYGYTF
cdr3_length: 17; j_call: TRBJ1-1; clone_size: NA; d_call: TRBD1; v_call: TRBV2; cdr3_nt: TGTGCCAGCAGTGTAAGTCTGCGAGACAGGGGCGACACTGAAGCTTTCTTT; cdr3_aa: CASSVSLRDRGDTEAFF
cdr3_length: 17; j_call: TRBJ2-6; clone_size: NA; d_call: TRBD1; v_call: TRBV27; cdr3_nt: TGTGCCAGCAGTTCCGGGACAGGGCGCTCTGGGGCCAACGTCCTGACTTTC; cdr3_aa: CASSSGTGRSGANVLTF
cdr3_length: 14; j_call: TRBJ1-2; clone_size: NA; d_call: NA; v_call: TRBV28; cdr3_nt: TGTGCCAGCAGTGTCCCAGGAGGTCAATATGGCTACACCTTC; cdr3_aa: CASSVPGGQYGYTF
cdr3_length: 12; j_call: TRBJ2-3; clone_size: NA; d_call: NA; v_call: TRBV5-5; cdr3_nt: TGTGCCAGCAGCTATCTCACAGATACGCAGTATTTT; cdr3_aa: CASSYLTDTQYF
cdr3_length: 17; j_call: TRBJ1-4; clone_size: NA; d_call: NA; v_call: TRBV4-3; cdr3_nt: TGCGCCAGCAGCCAAGACGGAGGGGCCGGCCGTGGTGAAAAACTGTTTTTT; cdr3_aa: CASSQDGGAGRGEKLFF
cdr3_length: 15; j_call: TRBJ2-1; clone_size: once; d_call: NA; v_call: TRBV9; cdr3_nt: TGTGCCAGCAGCGTAGCGGGACAAGAGTACAATGAGCAGTTCTTC; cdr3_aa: CASSVAGQEYNEQFF
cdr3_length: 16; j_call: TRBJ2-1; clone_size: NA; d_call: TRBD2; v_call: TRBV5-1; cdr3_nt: TGCGCCAGCAGCTTGGGGGGGACTAGCGGATACAATGAGCAGTTCTTC; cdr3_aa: CASSLGGTSGYNEQFF
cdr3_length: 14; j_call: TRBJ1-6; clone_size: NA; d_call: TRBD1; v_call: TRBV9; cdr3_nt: TGTGCCAGTACAGGGGATCCCTATAATTCACCCCTCCACTTT; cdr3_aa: CASTGDPYNSPLHF